The clone carrying this T cell receptor (beta chain) came up many times. Its antigen is undetermined. A primer in the constant region served to generate TCR beta cDNA from approximately 450 ng of total RNA. Three nested multiplex PCR rounds of slightly modified ARM-PCR generated TCR beta libraries. TRBV1-TRBV30 forward primers and a C-beta reverse primer were used in the first two PCR rounds, which each ran for 9 to 10 cycles. TCRdb re-called the multiplex PCR reads with MiXCR, one entry per CDR3 protein. Here the sample spans fewer than 400,000 distinct CDR3 sequences, less than 75% being singletons. In addition to blood RNA drawn from unsorted whole blood, germline DNA was extracted. Germline CDR1 and CDR2: ENHRY and SYGVKD. This CDR3 spans 13 amino acids. V lost 0 bases and J lost 5, with 7 bases in between. This sample is drawn from a study of tumor-infiltrating lymphocytes in primary liver carcinoma. Study background: All patients, whether men or women, fell within 30 to 69 years of age. Measuring about 4.2 to 11 cm across, the tumors were staged as T1-T3 N0M0. Study-wide findings and caveats: The 250 largest clones made up significantly more of tumor than blood repertoires (p = 0.039). The overlap of tumor-adjacent and tumor-blood pairs was smaller than that of tumor region pairs.

The chain joins TRBV10-3 to TRBJ1-1; no clear D. The clonotype originates from a man aged 35-49 years with primary liver carcinoma and hepatitis B virus infection. Specimen: peripheral blood. The CDR3 loop reads CAISESPETEAFF. For the CDR3, the DNA is TGTGCCATCAGTGAGTCCCCAGAAACTGAAGCTTTCTTT.